This T cell receptor beta chain was identified during a study of blood T cell repertoires in COVID-19. Study background: Spain, Italy and the United States supplied samples that represented acute and convalescent COVID-19. PBMCs, B-cell-depleted T cells, or T cells were the source of the cDNA or gDNA that made up the material.

As processed by the authors: Cell counts per sample came from amplifying reference gene primers. The data were produced by immunoSEQ multiplex PCR, yet TCRdb's version contains in-frame clones alone and is incomplete. That table supplies the V and J calls and clone size; D and trimming were determined from the DNA. This table holds around 130,000 clones, more than 75% found once. The germline V and J ends were trimmed by 4 bases and 4 bases, with 17 bases remaining between them. CDR3 length: 15 residues. CDR1 is SGHRS and CDR2 is YFSETQ in the germline V gene. The clonotype comes from a woman between 45 and 60 years old who had recovered from COVID-19. The sample taken for sequencing was peripheral blood. The V and J genes are TRBV5-1 and TRBJ1-2; D is possibly TRBD1 (5 bases). CDR3 in amino acids: CASSPGHPTSYGYTF. CDR3 DNA: TGCGCCAGCAGCCCCGGACACCCTACCAGCTATGGCTACACCTTC.